This T cell receptor beta chain comes out of a study of blood T cells in healthy people across ages. Combining a sample-barcoded 5' primer with a J-beta primer mix, a second PCR ran for roughly 7 to 11 cycles. TCRdb re-called the 5' RACE reads through MiXCR, storing one row per CDR3 protein. Of 650,000 to 1,000,000 distinct CDR3 sequences in the sample, more than 35% were seen once. This clonotype was obtained from an elderly man in good health. The source material was blood.

The CDR3 reads CASSDRDRDYNEQFF. The DNA for the CDR3 is TGTGCCAGCAGCGACCGGGACAGGGACTACAATGAGCAGTTCTTC. V gene TRBV7-9 combines with J gene TRBJ2-1, with 9 bases identical to TRBD1. This CDR3 region has 15 residues. The junction had 5 bases not matched to a gene; V was cut back by 5 bases and J by 3 bases. Germline V gene data show CDR1 as SEHNR and CDR2 as FQNEAQ (reference sequence).